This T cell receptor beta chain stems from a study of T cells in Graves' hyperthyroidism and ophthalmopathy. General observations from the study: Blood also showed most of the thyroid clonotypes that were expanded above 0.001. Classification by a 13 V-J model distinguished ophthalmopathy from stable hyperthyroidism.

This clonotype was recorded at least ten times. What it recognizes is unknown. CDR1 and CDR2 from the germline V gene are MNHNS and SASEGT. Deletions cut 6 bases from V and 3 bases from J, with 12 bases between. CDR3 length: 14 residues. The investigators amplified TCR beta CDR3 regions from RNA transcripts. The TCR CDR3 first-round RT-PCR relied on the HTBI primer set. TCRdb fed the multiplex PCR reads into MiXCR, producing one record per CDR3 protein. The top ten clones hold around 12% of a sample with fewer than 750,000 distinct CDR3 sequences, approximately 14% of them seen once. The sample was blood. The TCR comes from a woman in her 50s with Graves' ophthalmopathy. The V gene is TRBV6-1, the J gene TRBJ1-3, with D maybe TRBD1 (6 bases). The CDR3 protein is CASRTSGDGNTIYF. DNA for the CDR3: TGTGCCAGCAGGACCTCAGGGGATGGAAACACCATATATTTT.